The 15 T cell receptor beta chains in this list originate from one sample, sequenced in a study of a mutant IDH1 vaccine in newly diagnosed glioma. This table comes from immunoSEQ multiplex PCR, and its TCRdb copy is limited to in-frame clones, with some not included. The table shows tens of thousands of clones, with about 87% occurring only once. Time point here: week 23, last vaccination. Alongside topical imiquimod, each dose of vaccine comprised 300 ug of mutant IDH1 20-mer peptide. The antigens these receptors bind are not known. Specimen: PBMCs, collected from a glioma patient whose treatment included an IDH1 peptide vaccine. Source of these receptors: a young man with glioma.

V is TRBV28 and J is TRBJ1-3; no clear D gene. V lost 7 bases to trimming and J lost 0 bases, with 10 bases between them. Germline CDR1 and CDR2: MDHEN and SYDVKM. This CDR3 contains 14 residues. In nucleotides, the CDR3 is TGTGCCAGCATCTCGGGCAGCTCTGGAAACACCATATATTTT. Translating it yields CASISGSSGNTIYF.

The chain links TRBV6-5 to TRBJ1-5; D not resolved. The CDR3 is 13 residues long. V was shortened by 5 bases and J by 1 base, with 6 bases between the two germline ends. Germline V gives CDR1 MNHEY, CDR2 SVGAGI. The CDR3 DNA reads TGTGCCAGCAGTCGCATCAGCAATCAGCCCCAGCATTTT. It encodes CASSRISNQPQHF.

V and J are TRBV15 and TRBJ2-5; D might be TRBD1 (6 bases). CDR1 and CDR2 (germline): LNHNV, YYDKDF (reference sequence). Trimming took off 1 base at V and 2 bases at J, with 11 bases between the two ends. CDR3 size: 15 residues. This chain's CDR3 is CATSRGTAQQETQYF. CDR3 nucleotides: TGTGCCACCAGCAGAGGGACAGCCCAACAAGAGACCCAGTACTTC.

The genes are TRBV7-2 and TRBJ2-7; 7 bases match TRBD1. The CDR3 covers 15 residues. CDR1 SGHTA and CDR2 FQGNSA come from the germline V gene. V shed 5 bases and J 2 bases; nucleotides not matched to a gene: 9. The CDR3 DNA follows: TGTGCCAGCAGCGGCAGGGACAGTGGAACCTACGAGCAGTACTTC. Residues: CASSGRDSGTYEQYF.

A note on this clone: At one boundary the junction diverges from the germline segment, which might be a read error. The V and J genes are TRBV7-7 and TRBJ2-7, with TRBD1 matching 8 bases. CDR3 length: 16 residues. Germline-derived CDR1 and CDR2 are SSHAT and FNYEAQ (reference sequence). The CDR3 DNA is TGTGCTAGCAGCTCAAAACACAGGGGGACGTGGTACGAGCAGTACTTC. This gives the protein CASSSKHRGTWYEQYF.

The chain recombines TRBV6-5 with TRBJ1-1; D is ambiguous. Germline CDR1 and CDR2: MNHEY and SVGAGI. The CDR3 contains 13 residues. V gave up 6 bases and J gave up 3 bases, with 11 bases separating them. CDR3 nucleotides: TGTGCCAGCAGACCCGTTGGTTACACTGAAGCTTTCTTT. Protein product: CASRPVGYTEAFF.

The chain joins TRBV7-9 to TRBJ2-1; tentatively, D is TRBD2 (6 bases). Germline CDR1 and CDR2: SEHNR and FQNEAQ (reference sequence). The CDR3 covers 14 residues. The V gene lost 7 bases and the J gene lost 6 bases, with 16 bases spanning the gap. The CDR3 DNA reads TGTGCCAGCACCCTTTTAGCGGTAGCCAATGAGCAGTTCTTC. It is translated as CASTLLAVANEQFF.

V gene TRBV30 combines with J gene TRBJ1-5; D not resolved. V was cut by 3 bases and J by 6 bases, with 18 bases left in between. Per the germline V gene, CDR1 is GTSNPN and CDR2 is SVGIG (reference sequence). CDR3 size: 15 residues. Here the CDR3 DNA reads TGTGCCTGGAGCCCTCCGGGAGCCGGGAGTCAGCCCCAGCATTTT. Protein sequence: CAWSPPGAGSQPQHF.

This chain uses TRBV6-1 with TRBJ1-4; possibly TRBD1 for D (6 bases). V shed 3 bases and J shed 3 bases, with 11 bases lying between them. CDR1 and CDR2 (germline): MNHNS, SASEGT. The length of the CDR3 is 15 residues. The CDR3 coding sequence is TGTGCCAGCAGTGACCCAGGGGTAGCTAATGAAAAACTGTTTTTT. Its protein product is CASSDPGVANEKLFF.

J is TRBJ1-4 and V is TRBV27, with 7 bases aligning to TRBD1. This CDR3 has 13 amino acids. The V and J ends lost 0 bases and 12 bases, in that order; junction bases with no gene match: 4. In germline, CDR1 is MNHEY, CDR2 SMNVEV (reference sequence). CDR3 in DNA: TGTGCCAGCAGTTTATCTATCAGGGGGGAACTGTTTTTT. The encoded protein is CASSLSIRGELFF.

In nucleotides, the CDR3 is TGTGCCAGTATGCCCCGGCAGGGGGGGAACTATGGCTACACCTTC. It codes for CASMPRQGGNYGYTF. This chain uses TRBV19 with TRBJ1-2, with TRBD1 matching 7 bases. The CDR3 is 15 amino acids. Germline loops: CDR1 LNHDA, CDR2 SQIVND (reference sequence). Losses at the gene ends were 7 bases for V and 2 bases for J; bases not matched to a gene: 10.

The chain uses TRBV5-6 and TRBJ1-4; 9 bases agree with TRBD1. The V gene end was trimmed by 3 bases and the J gene end by 8 bases; junction bases not matched to a gene: 8. This CDR3 has 15 residues. The V gene's germline CDR1 is SGHDT and CDR2 YYEEEE. The CDR3 region is CASSSLDRGGEKLFF. CDR3 in DNA: TGTGCCAGCAGCTCCCTGGACAGGGGAGGCGAAAAACTGTTTTTT.

DNA of the CDR3: TGTGCCAGCAGCCAAGGGACGTACCGCCAAACAGATACGCAGTATTTT. It encodes CASSQGTYRQTDTQYF. The chain links TRBV14 to TRBJ2-3; no clear D gene. The V gene lost 1 base and the J gene lost 3 bases, with 14 bases spanning the gap. Germline loops: CDR1 SGHDN, CDR2 FVKESK. The CDR3 contains 16 residues.

The chain uses TRBV28 and TRBJ1-2; maybe TRBD1 (5 bases). The CDR3 runs 16 residues. V was cut by 5 bases and J by 0 bases, with 16 bases left in between. Germline V gene data show CDR1 as MDHEN and CDR2 as SYDVKM. The CDR3 region is CASSRSVGGANYGYTF. The CDR3, as DNA: TGTGCCAGCAGTCGTTCTGTGGGGGGGGCTAACTATGGCTACACCTTC.

This clone was seen more than once but under ten times. V and J are TRBV6-5 and TRBJ1-1, with D unclear. CDR1 and CDR2 (germline): MNHEY, SVGAGI. Between the trimmed V and J ends, which lost 0 bases and 0 bases, there was a span of 5 bases. CDR3 size: 14 residues. Here the CDR3 reads CASSYSKLNTEAFF. The DNA of the CDR3 is TGTGCCAGCAGTTACTCGAAGTTGAACACTGAAGCTTTCTTT.